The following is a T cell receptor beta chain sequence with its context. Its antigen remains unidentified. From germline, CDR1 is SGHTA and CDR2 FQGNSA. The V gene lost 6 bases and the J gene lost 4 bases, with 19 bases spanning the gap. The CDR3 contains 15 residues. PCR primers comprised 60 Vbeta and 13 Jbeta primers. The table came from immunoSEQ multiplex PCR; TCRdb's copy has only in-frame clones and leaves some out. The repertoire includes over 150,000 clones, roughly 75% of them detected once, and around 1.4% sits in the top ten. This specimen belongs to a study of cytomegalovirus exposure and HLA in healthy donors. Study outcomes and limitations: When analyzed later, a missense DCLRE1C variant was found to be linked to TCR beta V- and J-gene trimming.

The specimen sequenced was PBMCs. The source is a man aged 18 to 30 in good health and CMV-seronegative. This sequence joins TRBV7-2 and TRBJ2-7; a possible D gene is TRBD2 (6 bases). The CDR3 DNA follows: TGTGCCAGCAGGGTAGGGGACTTAAGGAGTTACGAGCAGTACTTC. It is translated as CASRVGDLRSYEQYF.